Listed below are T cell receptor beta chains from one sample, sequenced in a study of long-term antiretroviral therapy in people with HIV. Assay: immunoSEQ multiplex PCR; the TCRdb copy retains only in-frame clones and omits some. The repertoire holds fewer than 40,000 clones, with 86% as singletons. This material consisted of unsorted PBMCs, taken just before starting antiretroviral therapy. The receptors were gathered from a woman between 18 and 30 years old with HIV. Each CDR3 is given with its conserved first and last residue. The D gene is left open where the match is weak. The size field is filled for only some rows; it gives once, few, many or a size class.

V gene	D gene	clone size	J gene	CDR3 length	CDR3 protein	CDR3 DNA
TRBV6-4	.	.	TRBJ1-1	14	CASILPPENTEAFF	TGTGCCAGCATCCTCCCCCCGGAGAACACTGAAGCTTTCTTT
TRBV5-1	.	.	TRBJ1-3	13	CASRDVGGNTIYF	TGCGCCAGCAGGGACGTAGGGGGAAACACCATATATTTT
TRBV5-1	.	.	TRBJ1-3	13	CASSLDSGNTIYF	TGCGCCAGCAGCTTGGACTCTGGAAACACCATATATTTT
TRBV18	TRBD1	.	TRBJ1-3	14	CASSQGANGNTIYF	TGTGCCAGCTCACAGGGGGCAAATGGAAACACCATATATTTT
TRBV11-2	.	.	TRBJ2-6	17	CASGSGRGLSGANVLTF	TGTGCCAGCGGATCAGGGAGAGGGCTCTCTGGGGCCAACGTCCTGACTTTC
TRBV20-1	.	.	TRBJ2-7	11	CSAVRRDEQYF	TGCAGTGCGGTAAGGAGGGACGAGCAGTACTTC
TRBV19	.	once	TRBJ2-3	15	CAIALRAESTHTQYF	TGTGCCATAGCGCTCCGAGCTGAGTCTACTCATACGCAGTATTTT
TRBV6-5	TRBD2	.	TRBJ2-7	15	CASSYAAGGSYEQYF	TGTGCCAGCAGTTACGCGGCGGGAGGCTCCTACGAGCAGTACTTC
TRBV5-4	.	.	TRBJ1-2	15	CASSLAETRRGGYTF	TGTGCCAGCAGCTTGGCCGAGACCCGTCGGGGGGGCTACACCTTC
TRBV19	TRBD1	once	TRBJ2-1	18	CASSIGIIGTGDDNEQFF	TGTGCCAGTAGTATAGGTATTATTGGGACAGGGGATGACAATGAGCAGTTCTTC
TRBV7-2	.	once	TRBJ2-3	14	CASSPQHSTDTQYF	TGTGCCAGCAGCCCTCAACATAGCACAGATACGCAGTATTTT
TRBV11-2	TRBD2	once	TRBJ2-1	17	CASSLKSGRISYNEQFF	TGTGCCAGCAGCTTAAAAAGCGGGAGGATCTCCTACAATGAGCAGTTCTTC
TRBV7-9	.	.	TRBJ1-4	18	CASSLADNAGRGSQKLFF	TGTGCCAGCAGCTTAGCGGATAATGCGGGGCGCGGAAGTCAAAAACTGTTTTTT
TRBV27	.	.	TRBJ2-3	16	CASSTFTGARRDTQYF	TGTGCCAGCTCTACCTTTACCGGCGCGAGACGAGATACGCAGTATTTT
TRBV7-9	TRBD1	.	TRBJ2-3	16	CASSLLGGAATDTQYF	TGTGCCAGCAGCTTATTAGGGGGCGCGGCGACAGATACGCAGTATTTT
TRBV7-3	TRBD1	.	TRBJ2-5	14	CASSRQGKMETQYF	TGTGCCAGCAGCAGACAGGGGAAGATGGAGACCCAGTACTTC
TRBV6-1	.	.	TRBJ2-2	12	CASTWNPGELFF	TGTGCCAGCACTTGGAACCCCGGGGAGCTGTTTTTT